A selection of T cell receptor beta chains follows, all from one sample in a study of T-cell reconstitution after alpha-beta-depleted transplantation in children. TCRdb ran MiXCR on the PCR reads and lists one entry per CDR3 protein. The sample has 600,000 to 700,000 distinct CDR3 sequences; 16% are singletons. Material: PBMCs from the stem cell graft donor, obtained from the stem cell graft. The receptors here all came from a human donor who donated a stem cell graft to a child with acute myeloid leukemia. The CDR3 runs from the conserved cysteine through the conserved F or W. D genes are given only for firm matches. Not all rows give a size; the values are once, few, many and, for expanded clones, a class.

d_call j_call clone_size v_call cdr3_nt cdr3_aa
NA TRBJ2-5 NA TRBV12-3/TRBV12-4 TGTGCCAGCAGTCCCGACCGGGGGTTAGCTCGGACCCAGTACTTC CASSPDRGLARTQYF
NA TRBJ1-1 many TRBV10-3 TGTGCCACCCGTGGGGCATGGGAAGCTTTCTTT CATRGAWEAFF
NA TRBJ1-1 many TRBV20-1 TGCAGTGCTATTTCCCAGGGGCCTATGAACACTGAAGCTTTCTTT CSAISQGPMNTEAFF
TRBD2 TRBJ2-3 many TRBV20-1 TGCAGTGCACTGGGACTAGCGGGGGGGCCAGGCACAGATACGCAGTATTTT CSALGLAGGPGTDTQYF
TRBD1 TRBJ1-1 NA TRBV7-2 TGTGCCAGCAGATCCGGGACAGGGGGGACTGAAGCTTTCTTT CASRSGTGGTEAFF
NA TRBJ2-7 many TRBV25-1 TGTGCCAGCAGTGAATTTTTCGAGGACACCAGCTCCTACGAGCAGTACTTC CASSEFFEDTSSYEQYF
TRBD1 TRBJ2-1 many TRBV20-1 TGCAGTGCTAGGGACAGGGCCTACAATGAGCAGTTCTTC CSARDRAYNEQFF
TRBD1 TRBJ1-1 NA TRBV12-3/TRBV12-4 TGTGCCAGCAGTTTAGGCGCGGGACAGGGGTTATCGGGCACTGAAGCTTTCTTT CASSLGAGQGLSGTEAFF
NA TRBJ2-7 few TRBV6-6 TGTGCCAGCCGGGCGGATGGCCACGAGCAGTACTTC CASRADGHEQYF
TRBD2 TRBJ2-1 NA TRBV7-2 TGTGCCAGCAGGTATAGCGGGGGGGACTCCTACAATGACCAGTTCTTC CASRYSGGDSYNDQFF
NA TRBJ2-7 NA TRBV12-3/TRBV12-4 TGTGCCAGCAGCCCCGGGGGGACAGAAACCTACGAGCAGTACTTC CASSPGGTETYEQYF
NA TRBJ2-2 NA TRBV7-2 TGTGCCAGCAGCTGGGCTCCCTCAACCGGGGAGCTGTTTTTT CASSWAPSTGELFF
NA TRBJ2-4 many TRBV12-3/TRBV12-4 TGTGCCAGCAGTTTGGAAAACATTCAGTACTTC CASSLENIQYF
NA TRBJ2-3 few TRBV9 TGTGCCAGCAGCGTAGCCCCCACTGGACCCAGGTTAACCCGCACAGATACGCAGTATTTT CASSVAPTGPRLTRTDTQYF
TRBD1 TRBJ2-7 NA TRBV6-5 TGTGCCAGCAGTTACCTGGGACAGGGATCCTACGAGCAGTACTTC CASSYLGQGSYEQYF
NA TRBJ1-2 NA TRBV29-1 TGCAGCGTTGACAGGGACGGATTTGGCTACACCTTC CSVDRDGFGYTF
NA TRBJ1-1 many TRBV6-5 TGTGCCAGCAGTTACTTGTCTGAAGCTTTCTTT CASSYLSEAFF
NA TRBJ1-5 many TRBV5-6 TGTGCCAGCAGCTTGGTGGGGGAGCCCCAGCATTTT CASSLVGEPQHF
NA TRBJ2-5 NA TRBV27 TGTGCCAGCAGTTCGCGGCAGACCCAGTACTTC CASSSRQTQYF
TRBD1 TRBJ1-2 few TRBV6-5 TGTGCCAGCAGTTTCGCCGGGACAGGGAACTATGGCTACACCTTC CASSFAGTGNYGYTF
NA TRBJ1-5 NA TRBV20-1 TGCAGTGCTCTGGAGGGGCAGGGGAACAATCAGCCCCAGCATTTT CSALEGQGNNQPQHF
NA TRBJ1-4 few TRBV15 TGTGCCACCAGCAGAGACCCCGCAACTAATGAAAAACTGTTTTTT CATSRDPATNEKLFF
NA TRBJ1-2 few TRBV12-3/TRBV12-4 TGTGCCAGCAGTTCCAGGGTGGGCTACACCTTC CASSSRVGYTF
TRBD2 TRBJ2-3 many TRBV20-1 TGCAGTGCTAGAGGAACTAGCGGGGGCACAGATACGCAGTATTTT CSARGTSGGTDTQYF
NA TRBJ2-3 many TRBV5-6 TGTGCCAGCAGCTTACAGGGACCAGATACGCAGTATTTT CASSLQGPDTQYF
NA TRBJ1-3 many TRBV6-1 TGTGCCAGCACCTCCGTCGGGGGCCCTGGAAACACCATATATTTT CASTSVGGPGNTIYF
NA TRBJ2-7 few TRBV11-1 TGTGCCAGCAGCTTAGGGCCAACGGGACTGAAACCCTACGAGCAGTACTTC CASSLGPTGLKPYEQYF
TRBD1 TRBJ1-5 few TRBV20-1 TGCAGTGCTAGAAAGATTCCGGGACAGTTAATAGGGAGCAATCAGCCCCAGCATTTT CSARKIPGQLIGSNQPQHF